A single sample is the source of the 14 T cell receptor beta chains below, sequenced in a study of cytomegalovirus exposure and HLA in healthy donors. Researchers ran the PCR with 60 Vbeta and 13 Jbeta primers. The method was immunoSEQ multiplex PCR; TCRdb's version includes in-frame clones alone and lacks a portion of them. Its clone listing holds about 160,000 clones. The material sequenced was PBMCs. These receptors all stem from an older woman in good health and CMV-seronegative.

V gene TRBV6-5 combines with J gene TRBJ1-1, with D unclear. The germline gives CDR1 MNHEY, CDR2 SVGAGI. CDR3 length: 13 amino acids. V lost 6 bases, J lost 6 bases, and 14 bases lay in between. The CDR3 DNA reads as TGTGCCAGCAGCTCTAACGGAGGCGCTGAAGCTTTCTTT. It codes for CASSSNGGAEAFF.

The V call is TRBV28, the J call TRBJ1-2; a weak D match, TRBD1 (5 bases). The CDR3 extends over 12 amino acids. V lost 2 bases and J lost 4, with 5 bases in between. The germline V gene encodes CDR1 MDHEN and CDR2 SYDVKM. The CDR3 spells CASSLQGYGYTF. CDR3 bases: TGTGCCAGCAGTTTACAGGGCTATGGCTACACCTTC.

This chain uses TRBV30 with TRBJ1-2; no firm D call. There are 15 residues in the CDR3. CDR1 and CDR2 from the germline V gene are GTSNPN and SVGIG (reference sequence). V was trimmed by 0 bases and J by 6 bases, leaving 17 bases between them. CDR3 residues: CAWSVGQTPMDGYTF. In DNA, the CDR3 is TGTGCCTGGAGTGTTGGGCAAACCCCTATGGATGGCTACACCTTC.

This rearrangement joins TRBV18 to TRBJ2-3; no clear D. The CDR3 spans 15 residues. The V gene lost 1 base and the J gene lost 7 bases, with 15 bases spanning the gap. Germline V gives CDR1 KGHSH, CDR2 LQKENI. CDR3 amino acids: CASSPLANPQYTQYF. The CDR3 DNA reads TGTGCCAGCTCACCACTGGCAAACCCCCAATATACGCAGTATTTT.

Of note for this clone: One end of the junction fails to match germline, which may point to a read error. Other nucleotide sequences in the sample specify the same CDR3. This chain connects TRBV7-2 to TRBJ2-7; possibly TRBD2 for D (5 bases). Per the germline V gene, CDR1 is SGHTA and CDR2 is FQGNSA. This CDR3 comprises 12 residues. The CDR3 DNA sequence: TGCGCCAGCAGCTTAGCGTGGCACGAGCAGTACTTC. Its protein is CASSLAWHEQYF.

J is TRBJ2-3 and V is TRBV5-1; TRBD1 is a possible D gene (6 bases). V dropped 3 bases and J dropped 0 bases, with 11 bases sitting between them. Per the germline V gene, CDR1 is SGHRS and CDR2 is YFSETQ. The CDR3 loop spans 15 amino acids. CDR3 DNA sequence: TGCGCCAGCAGCTCATACAGGGAGAGCACAGATACGCAGTATTTT. Protein product: CASSSYRESTDTQYF.

CDR3 DNA sequence: TGCGCCAGCAGCCAACCGCCCGGGGGTCAGCCCCAGCATTTT. As protein: CASSQPPGGQPQHF. V usage is TRBV4-1 and J usage is TRBJ1-5; D perhaps matches TRBD1 (5 bases). Germline loops: CDR1 MGHRA, CDR2 YSYEKL. V shed 2 bases and J shed 6 bases, with 11 bases lying between them. CDR3 length: 14 amino acids.

The rearrangement uses TRBV6-1 and TRBJ2-2, with TRBD1 identical over 9 bases. This CDR3 has 15 amino acids. Looked up from germline, CDR1 is MNHNS and CDR2 is SASEGT. J was trimmed by 6 bases and V by 7 bases; bases with no gene match: 9. CDR3 in DNA: TGTGCCAGCACTGTCGACAGGGGGTTTCCCGGGGAGCTGTTTTTT. Its translation: CASTVDRGFPGELFF.

This chain connects TRBV7-9 to TRBJ2-7; the D gene is possibly TRBD1 (6 bases). CDR3 length equals 16 residues. CDR1 is SEHNR, CDR2 FQNEAQ, per germline (reference sequence). Trimming removed 2 bases from V and 2 bases from J, with 16 bases in between. The CDR3 sequence is CASSLSGTNPTYEQYF. In nucleotides, the CDR3 is TGTGCCAGCAGCTTAAGTGGGACAAACCCTACCTACGAGCAGTACTTC.

The chain carries TRBV7-9 and TRBJ2-7; a weak D match, TRBD1 (6 bases). The germline V gene encodes CDR1 SEHNR and CDR2 FQNEAQ (reference sequence). V shed 0 bases and J shed 4 bases, with 16 bases lying between them. This CDR3 is 16 amino acids long. Written as DNA, the CDR3 is TGTGCCAGCAGCTTAGCGCTCGGCAGGGGAGTTTACGAGCAGTACTTC. Translated: CASSLALGRGVYEQYF.

The chain links TRBV5-8 to TRBJ1-2; the D gene is possibly TRBD1 (6 bases). CDR3 length: 16 amino acids. V lost 0 bases, J lost 5 bases, and 17 bases lay in between. Germline V CDR1 and CDR2: SGHTS, YDEGEE. DNA of the CDR3: TGTGCCAGCAGCTTGGTCGGGCAAGGAAGGGGGTATGGCTACACCTTC. Translation gives CASSLVGQGRGYGYTF.

This rearrangement joins TRBV5-1 to TRBJ2-7; the D is unclear. CDR1 SGHRS and CDR2 YFSETQ come from the germline V gene. V lost 1 base, J lost 0 bases, and 8 bases lay in between. The CDR3 extends over 14 amino acids. This CDR3 is CASSLTQNSYEQYF. Written as DNA, the CDR3 is TGCGCCAGCAGCTTGACACAAAACTCCTACGAGCAGTACTTC.

The chain couples TRBV7-9 to TRBJ2-7, with D possibly TRBD2 on 5 matching bases. Germline lookup yields CDR1 SEHNR and CDR2 FQNEAQ (reference sequence). V shed 2 bases and J shed 0 bases, with 11 bases lying between them. The length of the CDR3 is 15 residues. The CDR3 sequence: CASSLTGGLSYEQYF. The CDR3, as DNA: TGTGCCAGCAGCTTAACGGGCGGACTCTCCTACGAGCAGTACTTC.

This chain uses TRBV7-9 with TRBJ2-5; tentative D call: TRBD2 (6 bases). The CDR3 runs to 15 residues. Germline lookup yields CDR1 SEHNR and CDR2 FQNEAQ (reference sequence). Between the trimmed V and J ends, which lost 6 bases and 5 bases, there was a span of 19 bases. For the CDR3, the DNA is TGTGCCAGCAGTATCGACGGGCGGGCGGGGGAGACCCAGTACTTC. It is translated as CASSIDGRAGETQYF.